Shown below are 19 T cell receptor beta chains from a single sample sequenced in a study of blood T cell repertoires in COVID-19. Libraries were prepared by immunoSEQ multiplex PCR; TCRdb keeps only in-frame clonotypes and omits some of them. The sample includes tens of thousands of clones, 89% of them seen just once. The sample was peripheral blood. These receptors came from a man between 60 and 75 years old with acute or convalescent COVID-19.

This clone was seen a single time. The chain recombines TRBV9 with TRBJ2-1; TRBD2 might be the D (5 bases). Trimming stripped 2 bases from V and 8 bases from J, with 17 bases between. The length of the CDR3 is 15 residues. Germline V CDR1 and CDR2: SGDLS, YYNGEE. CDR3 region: CASSVSGLREHEQFF. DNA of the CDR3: TGTGCCAGCAGCGTCTCGGGTCTGAGGGAGCATGAGCAGTTCTTC.

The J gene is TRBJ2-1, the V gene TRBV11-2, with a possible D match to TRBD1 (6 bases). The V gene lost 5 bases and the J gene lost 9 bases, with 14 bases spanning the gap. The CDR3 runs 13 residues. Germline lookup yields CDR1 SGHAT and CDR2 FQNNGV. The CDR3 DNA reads TGTGCCAGCAGCGCGAACAGGGTGGTTGAGCAGTTCTTC. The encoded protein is CASSANRVVEQFF.

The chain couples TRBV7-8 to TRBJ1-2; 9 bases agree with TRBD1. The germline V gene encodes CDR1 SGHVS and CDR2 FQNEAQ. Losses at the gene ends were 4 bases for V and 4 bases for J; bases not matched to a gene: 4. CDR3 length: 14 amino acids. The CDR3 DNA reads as TGTGCCAGCAGCTCAACAGGGGGCGTCTATGGCTACACCTTC. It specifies CASSSTGGVYGYTF.

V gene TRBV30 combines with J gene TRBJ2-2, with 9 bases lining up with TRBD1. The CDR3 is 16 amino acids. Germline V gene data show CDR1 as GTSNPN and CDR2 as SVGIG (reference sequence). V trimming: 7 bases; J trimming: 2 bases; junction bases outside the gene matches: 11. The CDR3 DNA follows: TGTGCCTTACAGGGGGCCCTTGGATATAACACCGGGGAGCTGTTTTTT. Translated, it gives CALQGALGYNTGELFF.

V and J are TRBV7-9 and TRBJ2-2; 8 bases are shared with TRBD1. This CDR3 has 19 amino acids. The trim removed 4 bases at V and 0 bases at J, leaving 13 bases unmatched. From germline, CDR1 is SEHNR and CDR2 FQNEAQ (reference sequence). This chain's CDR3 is CASSSPIPRGRTNTGELFF. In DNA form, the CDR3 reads TGTGCCAGCAGCTCCCCCATCCCCAGGGGGCGTACGAACACCGGGGAGCTGTTTTTT.

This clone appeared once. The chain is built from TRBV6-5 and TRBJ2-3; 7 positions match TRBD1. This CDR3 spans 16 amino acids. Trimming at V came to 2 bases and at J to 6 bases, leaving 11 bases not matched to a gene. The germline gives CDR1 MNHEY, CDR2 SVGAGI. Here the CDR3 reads CASSYGQAWSKDTQYF. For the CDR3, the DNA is TGTGCCAGCAGTTACGGACAGGCATGGTCGAAGGATACGCAGTATTTT.

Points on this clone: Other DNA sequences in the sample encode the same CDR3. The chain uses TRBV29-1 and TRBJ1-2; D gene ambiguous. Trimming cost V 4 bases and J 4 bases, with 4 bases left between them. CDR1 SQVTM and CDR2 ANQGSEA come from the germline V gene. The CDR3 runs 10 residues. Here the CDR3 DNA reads TGCAGCGTTGCGGGCTATGGCTACACCTTC. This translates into CSVAGYGYTF. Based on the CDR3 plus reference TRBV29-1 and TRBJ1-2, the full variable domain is SAVISQKPSRDICQRGTSLTIQCQVDSQVTMMFWYRQQPGQSLTLIATANQGSEATYESGFVIDKFPISRPNLTFSTLTVSNMSPEDSSIYLCSVAGYGYTFGSGTRLTVV.

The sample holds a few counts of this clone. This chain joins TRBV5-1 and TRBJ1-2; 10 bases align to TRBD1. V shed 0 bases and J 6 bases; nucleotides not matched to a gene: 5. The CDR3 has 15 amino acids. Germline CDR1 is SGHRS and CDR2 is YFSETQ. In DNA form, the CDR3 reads TGCGCCAGCAGCTTGGAGGGGACAGGGGCTAATGGCTACACCTTC. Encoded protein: CASSLEGTGANGYTF.

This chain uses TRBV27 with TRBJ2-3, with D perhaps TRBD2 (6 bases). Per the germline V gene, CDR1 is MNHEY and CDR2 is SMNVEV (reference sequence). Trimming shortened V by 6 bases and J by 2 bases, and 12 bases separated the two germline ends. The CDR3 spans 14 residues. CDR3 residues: CASSRDFLTDTQYF. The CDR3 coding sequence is TGTGCCAGCAGCCGGGACTTCCTCACAGATACGCAGTATTTT.

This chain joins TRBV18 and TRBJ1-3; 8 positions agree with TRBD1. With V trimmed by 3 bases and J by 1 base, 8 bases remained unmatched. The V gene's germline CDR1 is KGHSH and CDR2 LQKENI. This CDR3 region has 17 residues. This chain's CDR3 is CASSPSAGGSSGNTIYF. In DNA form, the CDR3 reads TGTGCCAGCTCACCTTCGGCAGGGGGCTCATCTGGAAACACCATATATTTT.

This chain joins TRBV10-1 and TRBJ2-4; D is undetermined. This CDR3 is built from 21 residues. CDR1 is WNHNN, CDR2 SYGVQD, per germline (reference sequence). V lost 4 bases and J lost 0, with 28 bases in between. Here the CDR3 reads CASSGHNDPTLPMLAKNIQYF. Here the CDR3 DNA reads TGCGCCAGCAGTGGTCACAATGATCCAACCCTCCCCATGCTAGCCAAAAACATTCAGTACTTC.

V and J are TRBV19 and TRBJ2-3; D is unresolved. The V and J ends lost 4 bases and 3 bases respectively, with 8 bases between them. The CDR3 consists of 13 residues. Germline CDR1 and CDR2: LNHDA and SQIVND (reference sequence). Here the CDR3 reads CASSTLLTDTQYF. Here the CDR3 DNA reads TGTGCCAGTAGTACCCTATTAACAGATACGCAGTATTTT.

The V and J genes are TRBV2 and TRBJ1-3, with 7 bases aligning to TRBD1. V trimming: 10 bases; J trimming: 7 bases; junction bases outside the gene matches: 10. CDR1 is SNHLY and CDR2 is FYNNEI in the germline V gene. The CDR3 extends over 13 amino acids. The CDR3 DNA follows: TGTGCCACACAGGGGATTCAGGGGAACACCATATATTTT. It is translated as CATQGIQGNTIYF.

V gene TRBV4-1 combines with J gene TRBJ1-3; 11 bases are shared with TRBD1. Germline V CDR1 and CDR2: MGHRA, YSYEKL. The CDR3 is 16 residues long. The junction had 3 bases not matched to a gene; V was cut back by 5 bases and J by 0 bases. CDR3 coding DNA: TGCGCCAGCAGCTGGACAGGGGGCGCCTCTGGAAACACCATATATTTT. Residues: CASSWTGGASGNTIYF.

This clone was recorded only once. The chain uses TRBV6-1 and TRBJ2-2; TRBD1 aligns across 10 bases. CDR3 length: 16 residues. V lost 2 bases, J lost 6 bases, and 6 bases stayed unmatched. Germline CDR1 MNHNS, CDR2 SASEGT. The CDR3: CASSEWKGQGPGELFF. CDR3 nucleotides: TGTGCCAGCAGTGAATGGAAGGGACAGGGGCCCGGGGAGCTGTTTTTT.

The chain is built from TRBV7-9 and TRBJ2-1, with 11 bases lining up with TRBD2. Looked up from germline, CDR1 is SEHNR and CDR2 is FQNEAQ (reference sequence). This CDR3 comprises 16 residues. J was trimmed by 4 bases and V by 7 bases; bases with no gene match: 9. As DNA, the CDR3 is TGTGCCAGCAACCCAATAGCGGGGGGGCCGTACAATGAGCAGTTCTTC. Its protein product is CASNPIAGGPYNEQFF.

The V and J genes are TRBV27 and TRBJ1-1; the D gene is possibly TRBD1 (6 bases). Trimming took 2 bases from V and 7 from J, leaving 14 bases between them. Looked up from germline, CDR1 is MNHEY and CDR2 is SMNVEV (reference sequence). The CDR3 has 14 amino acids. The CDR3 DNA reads TGTGCCAGCAGTTTAGCACAGGGAACGAGTGAAGCTTTCTTT. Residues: CASSLAQGTSEAFF.

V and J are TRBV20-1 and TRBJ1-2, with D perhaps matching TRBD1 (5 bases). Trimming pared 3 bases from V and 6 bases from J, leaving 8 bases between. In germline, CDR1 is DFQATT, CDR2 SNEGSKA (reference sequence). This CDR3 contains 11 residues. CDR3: CSASRGDGYTF. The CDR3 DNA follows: TGCAGTGCTAGCCGGGGGGATGGCTACACCTTC.

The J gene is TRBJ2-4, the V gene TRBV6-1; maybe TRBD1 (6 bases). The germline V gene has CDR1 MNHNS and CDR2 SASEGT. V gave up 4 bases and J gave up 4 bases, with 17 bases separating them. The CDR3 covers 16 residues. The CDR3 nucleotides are TGTGCCAGCAGTGGAAACAGGGCCGAGGATAAAAACATTCAGTACTTC. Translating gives CASSGNRAEDKNIQYF.